A selection of T cell receptor beta chains follows, all from one sample in a study of breast tumors, draining lymph nodes, adjacent tissues. TCRdb called the multiplex PCR reads again in MiXCR, with one record for every CDR3 protein. The repertoire holds roughly 20,000 distinct CDR3 sequences, 40% to 45% seen once, with around a quarter in the top ten. Sequenced: breast tumor tissue. The receptor set was obtained from a female donor with breast cancer. Some clones in this sample may be carry-over from other donors' samples. Both conserved end residues are part of each CDR3. The D gene is left open where the match is weak. The size entry is marked missing in some rows and otherwise reads once, few, many or a size class.

j_call v_call d_call clone_size cdr3_aa cdr3_nt
TRBJ2-1 TRBV30 - many CAWSTGTLGNEQFF TGTGCCTGGAGTACCGGGACCCTGGGAAATGAGCAGTTCTTC
TRBJ2-3 TRBV14 TRBD2 many CASSQWKGLAGGLGDTQYF TGTGCCAGCAGCCAATGGAAGGGACTAGCGGGGGGGCTAGGGGATACGCAGTATTTT
TRBJ2-5 TRBV7-9 - medium-sized CASSLPLSGGETQYF TGTGCCAGCAGCTTACCACTTAGCGGAGGGGAGACCCAGTACTTC
TRBJ2-3 TRBV2 TRBD2 - CATAPGLAGYTDTQYF TGTGCCACCGCTCCGGGACTAGCGGGATACACAGATACGCAGTATTTT
TRBJ2-5 TRBV11-2 - - CASSLGIRLIGLETQYF TGTGCCAGCAGCTTAGGAATCCGACTCATCGGCTTGGAGACCCAGTACTTC
TRBJ1-3 TRBV7-2 - many CASTEGPSSGNTIYF TGTGCCAGCACGGAGGGCCCCAGCTCTGGAAACACCATATATTTT
TRBJ2-2 TRBV7-9 - - CASSARRSSSGELFF TGTGCCAGCAGCGCTCGCCGTAGCTCCTCCGGGGAGCTGTTTTTT
TRBJ1-2 TRBV25-1 - - CASSEYGGSYGYTF TGTGCCAGCAGTGAATACGGCGGCAGCTATGGCTACACCTTC
TRBJ2-7 TRBV29-1 TRBD1 - CSVVRGNYEQYF TGCAGCGTTGTCAGGGGGAACTACGAGCAGTACTTC
TRBJ2-3 TRBV7-3 TRBD2 - CASSLGLAGVVDTQYF TGTGCCAGCAGCCTCGGACTAGCGGGAGTGGTAGATACGCAGTATTTT
TRBJ1-2 TRBV19 - - CTSSPQGTGYTF TGTACCAGTAGCCCGCAGGGGACCGGCTACACCTTC
TRBJ1-2 TRBV15 - - CATSGQTGGVGYTF TGTGCCACCAGCGGACAAACGGGGGGCGTGGGCTACACCTTC
TRBJ1-3 TRBV5-1 - many CASSLSTGGNTIYF TGCGCCAGCAGCTTGAGTACGGGCGGAAACACCATATATTTT
TRBJ1-4 TRBV2 - many CASSAGPGLKLFF TGTGCCAGCAGTGCGGGACCTGGACTTAAACTGTTTTTT
TRBJ2-2 TRBV19 TRBD1 - CASRPGTEELFF TGTGCCAGTAGACCCGGGACAGAGGAGCTGTTTTTT
TRBJ2-7 TRBV20-1 TRBD2 - CSARDAGTRVGEQYF TGCAGTGCTAGAGATGCCGGGACTAGGGTTGGCGAGCAGTACTTC
TRBJ2-2 TRBV9 - - CASSGVNGGTGELFF TGTGCCAGCAGCGGGGTTAACGGGGGCACCGGGGAGCTGTTTTTT
TRBJ2-1 TRBV7-8 - many CASSFVGDEQFF TGTGCCAGCAGCTTTGTCGGCGATGAGCAGTTCTTC
TRBJ2-3 TRBV27 - - CASSPKLLPLTDTQYF TGTGCCAGCAGCCCTAAGTTGCTACCCCTCACAGATACGCAGTATTTT
TRBJ2-7 TRBV4-3 - many CASSQAQGWYEQYF TGCGCCAGCAGCCAAGCCCAGGGGTGGTACGAGCAGTACTTC
TRBJ1-1 TRBV7-3 - few CASSFGQYTEAFF TGTGCCAGCAGCTTCGGTCAGTACACTGAAGCTTTCTTT
TRBJ2-7 TRBV9 - - CASSGTGTYEQYF TGTGCCAGCAGCGGGACGGGAACCTACGAGCAGTACTTC
TRBJ2-2 TRBV25-1 - medium-sized CASRDGANTGELFF TGTGCCAGCAGGGACGGCGCGAACACCGGGGAGCTGTTTTTT
TRBJ1-5 TRBV7-8 TRBD1 - CASSAGTGFNQPQHF TGTGCCAGCAGCGCCGGGACAGGGTTCAATCAGCCCCAGCATTTT
TRBJ2-1 TRBV18 TRBD1 - CASSRPGTGYVDEQFF TGTGCCAGCTCCAGACCGGGGACAGGTTACGTCGATGAGCAGTTCTTC
TRBJ2-2 TRBV19 - medium-sized CASSIAGTGELFF TGTGCCAGTAGTATAGCGGGGACCGGGGAGCTGTTTTTT
TRBJ2-3 TRBV12-3/TRBV12-4 - - CASRPRVVDTQYF TGTGCCAGCAGGCCCCGAGTAGTAGATACGCAGTATTTT
TRBJ1-2 TRBV7-9 TRBD1 many CASSFSTGGLYGYTF TGTGCCAGCAGCTTCTCTACAGGGGGACTCTATGGCTACACCTTC
TRBJ2-3 TRBV20-1 - - CSAGGGREITDTQYF TGCAGTGCTGGAGGGGGGCGGGAGATTACAGATACGCAGTATTTT
TRBJ2-3 TRBV20-1 - - CTLLDGDTQYF TGCACACTCTTAGACGGTGATACGCAGTATTTT
TRBJ2-7 TRBV28 - once CASSSRGREQYF TGTGCCAGCAGTAGCAGGGGGAGGGAGCAGTACTTC
TRBJ2-1 TRBV7-9 - many CASSLSEASVNEQFF TGTGCCAGCAGCCTGAGCGAGGCCAGCGTAAATGAGCAGTTCTTC
TRBJ2-1 TRBV6-2/TRBV6-3 - - CASSNPSRQFF TGTGCCAGCAGTAACCCTTCACGGCAGTTCTTC
TRBJ1-6 TRBV12-3/TRBV12-4 TRBD1 - CASRGQGNSPLHF TGTGCCAGCAGAGGACAGGGGAATTCACCCCTCCACTTT
TRBJ1-5 TRBV2 - - CASLSAQGWVSNQPQHF TGTGCCAGCCTTAGCGCACAGGGTTGGGTAAGCAATCAGCCCCAGCATTTT
TRBJ2-3 TRBV24-1 - - CATSDSKGGPNTQYF TGTGCCACCAGTGATTCAAAGGGGGGGCCGAATACGCAGTATTTT
TRBJ1-6 TRBV6-6 - - CASSPDWAYNSPLHF TGTGCCAGCAGTCCTGACTGGGCGTATAATTCACCCCTCCACTTT
TRBJ1-2 TRBV20-1 - - CSARAGPGGGYTF TGCAGTGCTCGTGCCGGGCCCGGAGGGGGCTACACCTTC
TRBJ2-7 TRBV7-9 - - CASSLRDYEQYF TGTGCCAGCAGCTTAAGGGACTACGAGCAGTACTTC
TRBJ2-7 TRBV3-1 - - CANSQVSGTHEQYF TGTGCCAACAGCCAAGTTTCAGGAACCCACGAGCAGTACTTC